The clone carrying this TCR beta chain was picked up one time. What it recognizes is unknown. This sample is part of a study of T cells after posttransplantation cyclophosphamide. Findings and limits, study-wide: Recipient CMV seropositivity and CMV reactivation strongly tracked TRB clonality. Donor-recipient repertoire similarity was low at 1-2 months, rising over year one. Blood and skin or GI T cell repertoires showed limited TRB overlap.

Control samples came 1 year after myeloablative marrow transplants with methotrexate plus calcineurin inhibitor. Unmatched junction bases numbered 16, after V lost 5 bases and J lost 14 bases. The CDR3 is made up of 15 amino acids. The V gene's germline CDR1 is SEHNR and CDR2 FQNEAQ (reference sequence). The data were produced by immunoSEQ multiplex PCR, yet TCRdb's version contains in-frame clones alone and is incomplete. The sample yields 21,000 or so clones, approximately 86% seen once. The clonotype was recovered from a female patient aged 30 to 40 who received an allogeneic stem cell transplant from an unrelated donor, was CMV-positive, and had acute and chronic GVHD. Some T cells may be the graft donor's. The chain uses TRBV7-9 and TRBJ1-1; TRBD1 matches at 11 bases. The material sequenced was PBMCs, taken 350 to 400 days after allogeneic stem cell transplant with calcineurin inhibitor and methotrexate. The CDR3 protein is CASSPREKDRGRIFF. DNA for the CDR3: TGTGCCAGCAGCCCCCGCGAGAAGGACAGGGGGCGAATCTTCTTT.